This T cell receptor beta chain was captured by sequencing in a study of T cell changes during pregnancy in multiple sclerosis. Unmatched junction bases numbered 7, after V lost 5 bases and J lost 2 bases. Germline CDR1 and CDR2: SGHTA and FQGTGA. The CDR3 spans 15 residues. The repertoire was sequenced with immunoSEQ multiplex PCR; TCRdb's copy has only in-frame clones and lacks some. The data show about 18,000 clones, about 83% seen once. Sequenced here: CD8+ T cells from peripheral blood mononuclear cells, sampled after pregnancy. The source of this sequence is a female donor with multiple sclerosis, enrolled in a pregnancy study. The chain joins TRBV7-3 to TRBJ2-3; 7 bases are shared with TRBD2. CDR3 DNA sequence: TGTGCCAGCAGCCAGTTGGGGGGGGTCACAGATACGCAGTATTTT. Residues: CASSQLGGVTDTQYF.